This entry describes one T cell receptor (beta chain). As yet, its antigen is unknown. This sample was included in a study of cytomegalovirus exposure and HLA in healthy donors. Regarding the study as a whole: The authors considered a cluster of highly shared sequence variants likely to be a sequencing artifact. Follow-up analysis later connected one missense variant in DCLRE1C with trimming of TCR beta V- and J-genes.

PCR involved 60 Vbeta and 13 Jbeta primers. The table came from immunoSEQ multiplex PCR; TCRdb's copy has only in-frame clones and leaves some out. The sample lists about 180,000 clones, 82% occurring once. What was sequenced was PBMCs. The source of this sequence is a man between 40 and 49 years old in good health and CMV-seronegative.

CDR3 sequence (DNA): TGTGCCAGCAGTTTCGTTGACTGGACAGGGCATGGCTACACCTTC. This gives the protein CASSFVDWTGHGYTF. The chain is built from TRBV28 and TRBJ1-2; 8 bases fit TRBD1. Unmatched junction bases numbered 9, after V lost 3 bases and J lost 6 bases. Germline CDR1 is MDHEN and CDR2 is SYDVKM. CDR3 size: 15 residues.